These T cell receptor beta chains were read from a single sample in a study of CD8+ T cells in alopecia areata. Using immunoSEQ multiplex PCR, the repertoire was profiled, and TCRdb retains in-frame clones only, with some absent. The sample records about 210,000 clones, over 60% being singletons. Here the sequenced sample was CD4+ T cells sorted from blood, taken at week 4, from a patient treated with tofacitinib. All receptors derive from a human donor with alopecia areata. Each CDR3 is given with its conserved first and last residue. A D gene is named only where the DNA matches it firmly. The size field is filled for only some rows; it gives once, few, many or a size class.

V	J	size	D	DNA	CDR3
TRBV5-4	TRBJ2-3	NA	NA	TGTGCCAGCAGCATCCCAGGGAGTTATACGCAGTATTTT	CASSIPGSYTQYF
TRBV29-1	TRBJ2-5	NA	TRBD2	TGCAGCGTTGGGCTAGCGGGACAAGAGACCCAGTACTTC	CSVGLAGQETQYF
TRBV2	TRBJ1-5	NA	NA	TGTGCCAGCAGTGAAGCAGTAGGGAAGGGTCAGCCCCAGCATTTT	CASSEAVGKGQPQHF
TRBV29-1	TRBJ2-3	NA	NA	TGCAGCGCCCCACTAGGGATAAGCACAGATACGCAGTATTTT	CSAPLGISTDTQYF
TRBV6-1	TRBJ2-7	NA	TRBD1	TGTGCCAGCAGTGAAGCGCTTCAAGGGACAGGTGCCTACGAGCAGTACTTC	CASSEALQGTGAYEQYF
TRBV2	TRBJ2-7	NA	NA	TGTGCCAGTATGAATGACGGAGCCTACGAGCAGTACTTC	CASMNDGAYEQYF
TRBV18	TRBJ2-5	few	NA	TGTGCCAGCTCACCAACTGCAGGGGACGAGACCCAGTACTTC	CASSPTAGDETQYF
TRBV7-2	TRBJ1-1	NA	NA	TGTGCCAGCAGCTTAGGGGCAGGGGAGGTCGCTGAAGCTTTCTTT	CASSLGAGEVAEAFF
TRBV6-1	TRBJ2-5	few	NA	TGTGCCAGCAGTACAGGGGAGACCCAGTACTTC	CASSTGETQYF
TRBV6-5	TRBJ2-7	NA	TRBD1	TGTGCCAGCAGTTACTCCTCGGACAGGGGACACGAGCAGTACTTC	CASSYSSDRGHEQYF
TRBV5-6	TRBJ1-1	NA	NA	TGTGCCAGCAGCTTCAGCAGGGGCACTGAAGCTTTCTTT	CASSFSRGTEAFF
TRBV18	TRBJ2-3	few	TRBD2	TGTGCCAGCTCACCGGGACTAGTCGATACGCAGTATTTT	CASSPGLVDTQYF
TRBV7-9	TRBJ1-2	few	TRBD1	TGTGCCAGCAGCCCGCCTTCGACAGGGGGGTCGGGCTACACCTTC	CASSPPSTGGSGYTF
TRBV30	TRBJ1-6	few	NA	TGTGCCTGGGCGGAGAGGAATAATTCACCCCTCCACTTT	CAWAERNNSPLHF
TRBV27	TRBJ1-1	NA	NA	TGTGCCAGCAGTTTAATGGGGTTAATCACTGAAGCTTTCTTT	CASSLMGLITEAFF